This T cell receptor beta chain was sequenced during a study of T cell repertoires in cytomegalovirus infection. In the study overall: Public signatures in TCR beta pointed to CMV infection and matching HLA type. Whole-study results and caveats: The ex vivo response showed dominance by HLA-C-restricted CMV-specific TCR beta clonotypes.

As to this clonotype: The antigen remains unidentified.

TCRdb analysed the reads with MiXCR anew, one entry per CDR3 protein. This table has 450,000 to 650,000 distinct CDR3 sequences, approximately 40% appearing once. Trimming took 7 bases from V and 4 from J; bases not matched to a gene: 9. From germline, CDR1 is MNHNS and CDR2 SASEGT. This CDR3 has 15 amino acids. The sequenced sample was cultured PBMCs, obtained from culture after CMV antigen stimulation. This receptor was taken from a human donor in good health (CMV status not recorded). Some clones in this sample may be carry-over from other donors' samples. V usage is TRBV6-1 and J usage is TRBJ2-1, with 8 bases that match TRBD2. The CDR3 region is CASTLTSASYNEQFF. The CDR3 region has the DNA TGTGCCAGCACCCTGACTAGCGCGTCGTACAATGAGCAGTTCTTC.